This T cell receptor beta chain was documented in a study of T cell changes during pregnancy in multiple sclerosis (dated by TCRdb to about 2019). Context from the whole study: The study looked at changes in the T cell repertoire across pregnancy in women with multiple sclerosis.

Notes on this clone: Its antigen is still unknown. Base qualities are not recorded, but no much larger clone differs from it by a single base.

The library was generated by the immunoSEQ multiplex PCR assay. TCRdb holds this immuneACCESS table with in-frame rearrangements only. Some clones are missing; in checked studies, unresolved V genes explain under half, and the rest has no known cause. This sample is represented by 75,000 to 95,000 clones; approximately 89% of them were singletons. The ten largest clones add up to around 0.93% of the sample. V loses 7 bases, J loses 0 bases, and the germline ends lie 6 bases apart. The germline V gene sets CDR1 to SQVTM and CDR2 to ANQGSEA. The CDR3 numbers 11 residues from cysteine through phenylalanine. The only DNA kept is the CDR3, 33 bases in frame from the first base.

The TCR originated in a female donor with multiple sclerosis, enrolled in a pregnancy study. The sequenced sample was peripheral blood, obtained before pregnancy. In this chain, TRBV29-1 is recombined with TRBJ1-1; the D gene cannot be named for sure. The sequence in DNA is TGCAGCGGGGAGGTGAACACTGAAGCTTTCTTT. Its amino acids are CSGEVNTEAFF. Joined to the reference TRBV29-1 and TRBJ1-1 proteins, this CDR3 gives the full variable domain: SAVISQKPSRDICQRGTSLTIQCQVDSQVTMMFWYRQQPGQSLTLIATANQGSEATYESGFVIDKFPISRPNLTFSTLTVSNMSPEDSSIYLCSGEVNTEAFFGQGTRLTVV.